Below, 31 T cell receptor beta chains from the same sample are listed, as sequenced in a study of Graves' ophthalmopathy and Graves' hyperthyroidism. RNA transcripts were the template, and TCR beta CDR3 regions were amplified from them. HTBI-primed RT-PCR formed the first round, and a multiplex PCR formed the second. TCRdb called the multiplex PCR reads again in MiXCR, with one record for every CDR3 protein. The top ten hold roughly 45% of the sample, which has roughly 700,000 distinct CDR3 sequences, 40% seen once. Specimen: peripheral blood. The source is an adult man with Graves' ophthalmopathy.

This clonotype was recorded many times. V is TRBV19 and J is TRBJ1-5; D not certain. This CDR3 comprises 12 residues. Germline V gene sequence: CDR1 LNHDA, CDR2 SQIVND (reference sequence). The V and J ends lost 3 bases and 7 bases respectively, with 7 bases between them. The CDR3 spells CASSMSTQPQHF. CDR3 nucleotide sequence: TGTGCCAGTAGTATGTCGACACAGCCCCAGCATTTT.

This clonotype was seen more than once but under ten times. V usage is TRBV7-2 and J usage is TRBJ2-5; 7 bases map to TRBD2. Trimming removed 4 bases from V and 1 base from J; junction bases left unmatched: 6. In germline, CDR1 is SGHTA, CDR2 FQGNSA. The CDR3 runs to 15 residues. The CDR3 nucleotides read TGTGCCAGCAGCTCCGCGGGGGTAGCCCAAGAGACCCAGTACTTC. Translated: CASSSAGVAQETQYF.

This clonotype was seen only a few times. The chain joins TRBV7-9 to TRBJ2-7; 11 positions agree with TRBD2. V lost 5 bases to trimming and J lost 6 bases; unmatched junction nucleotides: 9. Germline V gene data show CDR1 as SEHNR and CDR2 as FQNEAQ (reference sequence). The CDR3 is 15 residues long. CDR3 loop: CASSLIAGGKGEQYF. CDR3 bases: TGTGCCAGCAGCCTAATAGCGGGAGGGAAAGGCGAGCAGTACTTC.

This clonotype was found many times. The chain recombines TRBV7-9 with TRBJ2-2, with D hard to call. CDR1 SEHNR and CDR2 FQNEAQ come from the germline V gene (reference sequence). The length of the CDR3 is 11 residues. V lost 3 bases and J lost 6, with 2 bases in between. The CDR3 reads CASSFAGELFF. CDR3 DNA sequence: TGTGCCAGCAGCTTCGCCGGGGAGCTGTTTTTT.

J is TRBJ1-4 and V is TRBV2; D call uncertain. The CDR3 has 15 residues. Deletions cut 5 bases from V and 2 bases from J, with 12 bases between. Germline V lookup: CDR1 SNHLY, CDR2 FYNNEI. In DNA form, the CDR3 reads TGTGCCAGCAGTTACTTGATAAAGACTAATGAAAAACTGTTTTTT. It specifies CASSYLIKTNEKLFF.

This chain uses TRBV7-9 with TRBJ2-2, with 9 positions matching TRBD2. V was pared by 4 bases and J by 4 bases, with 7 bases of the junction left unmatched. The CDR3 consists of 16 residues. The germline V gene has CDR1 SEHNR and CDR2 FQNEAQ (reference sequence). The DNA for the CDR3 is TGTGCCAGCAGCTGGCGGGAGGGCCGGGGCACCGGGGAGCTGTTTTTT. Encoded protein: CASSWREGRGTGELFF.

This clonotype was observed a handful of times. The CDR3 protein is CASDSGGLSYEQYF. The CDR3 DNA is TGTGCCAGCGACAGCGGGGGACTATCCTACGAGCAGTACTTC. The chain employs TRBV6-5 and TRBJ2-7; 8 bases line up with TRBD2. Germline assignment: CDR1 MNHEY and CDR2 SVGAGI. CDR3 size: 14 residues. With V trimmed by 8 bases and J by 1 base, 7 bases remained unmatched.

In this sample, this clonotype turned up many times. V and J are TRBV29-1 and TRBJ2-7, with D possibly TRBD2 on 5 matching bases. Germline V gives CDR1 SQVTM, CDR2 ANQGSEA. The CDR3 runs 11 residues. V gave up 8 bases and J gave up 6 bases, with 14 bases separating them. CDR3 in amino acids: CSSGRAGEQYF. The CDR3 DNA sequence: TGCAGCTCTGGGCGGGCCGGCGAGCAGTACTTC.

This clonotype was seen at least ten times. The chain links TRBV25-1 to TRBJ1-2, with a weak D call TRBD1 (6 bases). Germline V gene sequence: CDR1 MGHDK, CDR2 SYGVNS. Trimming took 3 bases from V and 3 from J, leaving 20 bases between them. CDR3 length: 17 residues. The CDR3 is CASSDSPNREKDYGYTF. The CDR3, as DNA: TGTGCCAGCAGTGATTCCCCTAACAGGGAGAAAGACTATGGCTACACCTTC.

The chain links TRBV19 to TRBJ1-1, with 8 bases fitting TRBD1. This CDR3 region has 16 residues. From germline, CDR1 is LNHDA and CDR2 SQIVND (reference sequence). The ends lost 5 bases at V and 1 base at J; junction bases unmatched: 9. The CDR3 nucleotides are TGTGCCAGTAGTGTTAGGACAGGGAATACGAACACTGAAGCTTTCTTT. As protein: CASSVRTGNTNTEAFF.

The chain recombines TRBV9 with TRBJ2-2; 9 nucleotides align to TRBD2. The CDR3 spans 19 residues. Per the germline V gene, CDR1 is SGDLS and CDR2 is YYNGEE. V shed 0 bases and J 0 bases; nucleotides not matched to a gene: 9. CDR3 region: CASSVDLFGLASNTGELFF. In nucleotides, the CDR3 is TGTGCCAGCAGCGTAGACTTATTCGGACTAGCGTCGAACACCGGGGAGCTGTTTTTT.

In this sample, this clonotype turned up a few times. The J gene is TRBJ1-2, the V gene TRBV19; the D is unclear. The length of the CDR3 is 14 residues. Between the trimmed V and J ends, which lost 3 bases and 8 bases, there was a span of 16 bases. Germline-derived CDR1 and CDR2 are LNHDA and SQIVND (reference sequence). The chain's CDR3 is CASSINVQAGGYTF. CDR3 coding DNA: TGTGCCAGTAGTATTAATGTCCAGGCCGGCGGCTACACCTTC.

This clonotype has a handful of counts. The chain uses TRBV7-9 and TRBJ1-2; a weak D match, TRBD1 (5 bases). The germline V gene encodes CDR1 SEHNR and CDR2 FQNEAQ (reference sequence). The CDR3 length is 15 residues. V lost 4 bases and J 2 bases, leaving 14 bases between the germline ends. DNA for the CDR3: TGTGCCAGCAGCTCCCCGACAGAGGGCAACTATGGCTACACCTTC. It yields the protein CASSSPTEGNYGYTF.

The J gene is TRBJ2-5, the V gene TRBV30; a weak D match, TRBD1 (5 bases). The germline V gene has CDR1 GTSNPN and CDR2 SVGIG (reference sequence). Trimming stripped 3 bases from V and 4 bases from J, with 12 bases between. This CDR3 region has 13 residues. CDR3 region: CAWRRQYRETQYF. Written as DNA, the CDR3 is TGTGCCTGGAGACGACAGTACCGAGAGACCCAGTACTTC.

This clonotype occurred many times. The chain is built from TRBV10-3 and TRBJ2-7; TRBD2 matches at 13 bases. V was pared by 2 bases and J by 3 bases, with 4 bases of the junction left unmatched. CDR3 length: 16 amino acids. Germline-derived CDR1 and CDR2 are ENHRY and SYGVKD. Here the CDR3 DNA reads TGTGCCATCAGTGAGACAAGACTAGCGGGAGGCTACGAGCAGTACTTC. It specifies CAISETRLAGGYEQYF.

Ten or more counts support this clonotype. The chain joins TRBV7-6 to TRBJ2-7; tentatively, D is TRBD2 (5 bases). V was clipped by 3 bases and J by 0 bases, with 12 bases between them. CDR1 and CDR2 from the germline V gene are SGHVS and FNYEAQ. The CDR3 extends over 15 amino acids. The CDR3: CASSFGGSVSYEQYF. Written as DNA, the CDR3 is TGTGCCAGCAGCTTTGGCGGTAGCGTCTCCTACGAGCAGTACTTC. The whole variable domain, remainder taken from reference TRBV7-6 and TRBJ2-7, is GAGVSQSPRYKVTKRGQDVALRCDPISGHVSLYWYRQALGQGPEFLTYFNYEAQQDKSGLPNDRFSAERPEGSISTLTIQRTEQRDSAMYRCASSFGGSVSYEQYFGPGTRLTVT.

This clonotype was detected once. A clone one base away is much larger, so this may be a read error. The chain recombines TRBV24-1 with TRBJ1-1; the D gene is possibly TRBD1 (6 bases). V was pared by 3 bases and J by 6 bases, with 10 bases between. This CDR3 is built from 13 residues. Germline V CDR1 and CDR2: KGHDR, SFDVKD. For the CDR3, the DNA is TGTGCCACCAGTGATACAGGGTTGCCTGAAGCTTTCTTT. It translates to CATSDTGLPEAFF.

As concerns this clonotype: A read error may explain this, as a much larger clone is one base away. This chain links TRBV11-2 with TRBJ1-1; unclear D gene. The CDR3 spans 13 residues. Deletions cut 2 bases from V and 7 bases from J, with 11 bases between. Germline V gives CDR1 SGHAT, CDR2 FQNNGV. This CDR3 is CASSLFPRSEAFF. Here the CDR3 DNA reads TGTGCCAGCAGCTTATTCCCAAGGAGTGAAGCTTTCTTT.

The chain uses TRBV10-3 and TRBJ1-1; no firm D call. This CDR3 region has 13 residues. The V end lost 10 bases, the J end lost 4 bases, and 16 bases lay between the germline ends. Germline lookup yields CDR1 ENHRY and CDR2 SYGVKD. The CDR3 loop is CASSLISGTEAFF. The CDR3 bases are TGTGCCAGCAGCCTAATAAGCGGCACTGAAGCTTTCTTT.

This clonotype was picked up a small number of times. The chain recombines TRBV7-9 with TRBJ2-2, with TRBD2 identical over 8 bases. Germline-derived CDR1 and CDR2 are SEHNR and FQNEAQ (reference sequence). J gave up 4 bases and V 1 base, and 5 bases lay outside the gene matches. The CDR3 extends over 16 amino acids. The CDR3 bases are TGTGCCAGCAGCTTAGATGAGCGGGAGAGCACCGGGGAGCTGTTTTTT. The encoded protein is CASSLDERESTGELFF.

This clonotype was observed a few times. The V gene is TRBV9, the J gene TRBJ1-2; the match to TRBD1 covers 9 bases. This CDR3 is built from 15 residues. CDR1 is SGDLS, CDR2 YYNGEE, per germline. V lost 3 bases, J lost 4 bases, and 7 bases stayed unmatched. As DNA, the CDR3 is TGTGCCAGCAGCGCGAACAGGGGGCGATCCTATGGCTACACCTTC. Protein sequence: CASSANRGRSYGYTF.

CDR3 DNA: TGTGCCAGCAGTTTAAGGGCCGGTGGGACAGGGGTGGTCGGGGAGCTGTTTTTT. Translated: CASSLRAGGTGVVGELFF. The rearrangement joins TRBV2 to TRBJ2-2; 10 bases fit TRBD1. Germline V lookup: CDR1 SNHLY, CDR2 FYNNEI. The CDR3 has 18 amino acids. J gave up 7 bases and V 5 bases, and 16 bases lay outside the gene matches. Based on the CDR3 plus reference TRBV2 and TRBJ2-2, the full variable domain is EPEVTQTPSHQVTQMGQEVILRCVPISNHLYFYWYRQILGQKVEFLVSFYNNEISEKSEIFDDQFSVERPDGSNFTLKIRSTKLEDSAMYFCASSLRAGGTGVVGELFFGEGSRLTVL.

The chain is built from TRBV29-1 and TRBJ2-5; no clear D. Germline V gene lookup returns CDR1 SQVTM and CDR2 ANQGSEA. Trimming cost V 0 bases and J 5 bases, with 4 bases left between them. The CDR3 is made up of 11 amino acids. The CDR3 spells CSVEDWETQYF. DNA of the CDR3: TGCAGCGTTGAAGATTGGGAGACCCAGTACTTC.

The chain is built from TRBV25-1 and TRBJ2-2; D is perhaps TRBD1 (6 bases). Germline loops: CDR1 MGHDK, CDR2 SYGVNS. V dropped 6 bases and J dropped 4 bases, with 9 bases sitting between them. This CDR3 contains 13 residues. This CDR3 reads CASRGASTGELFF. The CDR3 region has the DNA TGTGCCAGCAGGGGGGCTAGCACCGGGGAGCTGTTTTTT.

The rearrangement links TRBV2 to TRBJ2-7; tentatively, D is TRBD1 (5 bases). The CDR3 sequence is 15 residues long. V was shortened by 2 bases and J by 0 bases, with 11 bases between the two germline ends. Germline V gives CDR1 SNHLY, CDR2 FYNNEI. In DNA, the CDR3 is TGTGCCAGCAGTGAATTGGAAGACAGCTCCTACGAGCAGTACTTC. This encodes CASSELEDSSYEQYF.

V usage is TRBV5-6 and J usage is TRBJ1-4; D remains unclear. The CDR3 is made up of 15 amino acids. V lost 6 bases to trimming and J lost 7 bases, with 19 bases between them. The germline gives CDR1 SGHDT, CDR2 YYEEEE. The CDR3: CASTYVMGGGEKLFF. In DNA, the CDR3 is TGTGCCAGCACCTACGTGATGGGCGGCGGTGAAAAACTGTTTTTT.

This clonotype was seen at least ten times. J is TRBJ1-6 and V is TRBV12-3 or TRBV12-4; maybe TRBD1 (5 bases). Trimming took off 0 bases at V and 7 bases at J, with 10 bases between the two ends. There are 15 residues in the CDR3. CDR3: CASSLAQGRNSPLHF. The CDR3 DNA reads TGTGCCAGCAGTTTAGCGCAGGGACGCAATTCACCCCTCCACTTT.

The CDR3 DNA reads TGTGCCAGCAGTTTAGGGCTGGTGGGGTATGGCTACACCTTC. It translates to CASSLGLVGYGYTF. This sequence joins TRBV12-3 or TRBV12-4 and TRBJ1-2; D is uncertain. The length of the CDR3 is 14 residues. Trimming left V 1 base short and J 5 bases short, with 11 bases between.

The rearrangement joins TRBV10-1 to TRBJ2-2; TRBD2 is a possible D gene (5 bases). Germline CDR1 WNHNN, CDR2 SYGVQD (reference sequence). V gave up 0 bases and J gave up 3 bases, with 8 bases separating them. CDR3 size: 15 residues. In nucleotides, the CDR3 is TGCGCCAGCAGTGAGTCAGAGGAGGACACCGGGGAGCTGTTTTTT. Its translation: CASSESEEDTGELFF.

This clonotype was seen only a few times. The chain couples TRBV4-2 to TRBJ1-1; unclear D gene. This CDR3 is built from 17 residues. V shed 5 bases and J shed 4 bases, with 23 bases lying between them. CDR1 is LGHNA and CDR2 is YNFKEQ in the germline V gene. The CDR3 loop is CASSLIRAARSGTEAFF. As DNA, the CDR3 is TGTGCCAGCAGCTTAATAAGGGCCGCCCGTTCCGGCACTGAAGCTTTCTTT.

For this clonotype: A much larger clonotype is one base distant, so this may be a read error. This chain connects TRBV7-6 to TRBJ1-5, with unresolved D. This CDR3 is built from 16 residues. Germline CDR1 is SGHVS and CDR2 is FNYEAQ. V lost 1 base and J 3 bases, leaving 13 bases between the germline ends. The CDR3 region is CASSLEGYGNNQPQHF. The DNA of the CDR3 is TGTGCCAGCAGCTTAGAGGGCTATGGGAACAATCAGCCCCAGCATTTT.